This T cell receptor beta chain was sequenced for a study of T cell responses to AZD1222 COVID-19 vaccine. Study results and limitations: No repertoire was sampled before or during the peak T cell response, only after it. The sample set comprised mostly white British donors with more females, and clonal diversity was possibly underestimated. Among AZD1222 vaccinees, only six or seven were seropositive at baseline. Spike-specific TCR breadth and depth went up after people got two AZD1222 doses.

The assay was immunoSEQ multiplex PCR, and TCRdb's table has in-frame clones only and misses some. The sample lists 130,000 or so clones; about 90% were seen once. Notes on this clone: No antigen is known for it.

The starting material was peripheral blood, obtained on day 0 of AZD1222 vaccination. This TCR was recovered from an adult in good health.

For the CDR3, the DNA is TGTGCCAGCAGCGTAGCTCAGGGAACACCCCAGCATTTT. Its translation: CASSVAQGTPQHF. The chain carries TRBV9 and TRBJ1-5; D is perhaps TRBD1 (5 bases). Germline V lookup: CDR1 SGDLS, CDR2 YYNGEE. The CDR3 consists of 13 residues. Trimming removed 0 bases from V and 10 bases from J, with 11 bases in between.